This T cell receptor (beta chain) stems from a study of blood T cell repertoires in COVID-19. Study context: Acute and convalescent COVID-19 specimens originated in the United States, Italy and Spain. Sources were T cells, B-cell-depleted T cells, or PBMCs; the material itself was cDNA or gDNA.

Seattle patient enrollment occurred during active infection, with longitudinal follow-up thereafter. Original data processing: Reference gene primer amplification gave nucleated cell count estimates. This table comes from immunoSEQ multiplex PCR, and its TCRdb copy is limited to in-frame clones, with some not included. D and trimming come from the DNA, and the V and J calls and clone size come from that table. The table includes 190,000 or so clones, just under 85% detected once. Trimming cost V 0 bases and J 5 bases; bases outside gene matches: 9. Germline V CDR1 and CDR2: SGDLS, YYNGEE. This CDR3 has 17 residues.

The chain uses TRBV9 and TRBJ2-2, with 8 bases that match TRBD2. Sequencing used peripheral blood. This receptor was obtained from a man between 60 and 75 years old with COVID-19, enrolled during active disease. As DNA, the CDR3 is TGTGCCAGCAGCGTAGTGGGAGCGGGAGTAGGTACCGGGGAGCTGTTTTTT. Protein sequence: CASSVVGAGVGTGELFF.